This TCR beta chain was sequenced during a study of blood T cells in healthy people across ages. Study-wide points: It was found that TCR beta diversity correlated strongly with the percentage of naive T cells.

This clonotype showed up many times. The target antigen is unknown. This CDR3 has 14 residues. V lost 3 bases and J lost 3; bases outside the gene matches: 5. Together with a sample-barcoded 5' primer, a J-beta primer mix was included in a second PCR lasting about 6 to 11 cycles. Via MiXCR, TCRdb re-called the 5' RACE reads, giving one row per CDR3 protein. The sample has approximately 1,100,000 distinct CDR3 sequences, 45% seen once; the top ten hold approximately 19%. The specimen was blood. This sequence originates from a woman in her sixties in good health. The genes are TRBV12-3 or TRBV12-4 and TRBJ2-7; 7 nucleotides match TRBD2. This chain's CDR3 is CASSFSGGSYEQYF. CDR3 nucleotide sequence: TGTGCCAGCAGTTTTTCCGGGGGGAGCTACGAGCAGTACTTC.